In its sample, the clone carrying this TCR beta chain was seen a few times. Germline V gene data show CDR1 as ENHRY and CDR2 as SYGVKD. CDR3 length: 14 amino acids. The data belong to a study of blood T cell repertoires in COVID-19. Original methodology: Estimates of nucleated cell counts were drawn from the amplification of reference gene primers. Sequencing used immunoSEQ multiplex PCR; TCRdb keeps in-frame clones, though not all of them. D and trimming were read from the DNA, whereas the V and J calls and clone size are those reported in that table. The repertoire consists of approximately 330,000 clones, with approximately 86% occurring once and the leading ten covering approximately 9.9%.

The sequence was obtained from a man aged 25 to 45 with COVID-19, enrolled during active disease. Source material: peripheral blood. V usage is TRBV10-3 and J usage is TRBJ1-6, with a possible D match to TRBD1 (5 bases). The CDR3 reads CVREGPTTNSPLHF. CDR3 DNA sequence: TGTGTCAGGGAGGGACCCACCACGAATTCACCCCTCCACTTT.